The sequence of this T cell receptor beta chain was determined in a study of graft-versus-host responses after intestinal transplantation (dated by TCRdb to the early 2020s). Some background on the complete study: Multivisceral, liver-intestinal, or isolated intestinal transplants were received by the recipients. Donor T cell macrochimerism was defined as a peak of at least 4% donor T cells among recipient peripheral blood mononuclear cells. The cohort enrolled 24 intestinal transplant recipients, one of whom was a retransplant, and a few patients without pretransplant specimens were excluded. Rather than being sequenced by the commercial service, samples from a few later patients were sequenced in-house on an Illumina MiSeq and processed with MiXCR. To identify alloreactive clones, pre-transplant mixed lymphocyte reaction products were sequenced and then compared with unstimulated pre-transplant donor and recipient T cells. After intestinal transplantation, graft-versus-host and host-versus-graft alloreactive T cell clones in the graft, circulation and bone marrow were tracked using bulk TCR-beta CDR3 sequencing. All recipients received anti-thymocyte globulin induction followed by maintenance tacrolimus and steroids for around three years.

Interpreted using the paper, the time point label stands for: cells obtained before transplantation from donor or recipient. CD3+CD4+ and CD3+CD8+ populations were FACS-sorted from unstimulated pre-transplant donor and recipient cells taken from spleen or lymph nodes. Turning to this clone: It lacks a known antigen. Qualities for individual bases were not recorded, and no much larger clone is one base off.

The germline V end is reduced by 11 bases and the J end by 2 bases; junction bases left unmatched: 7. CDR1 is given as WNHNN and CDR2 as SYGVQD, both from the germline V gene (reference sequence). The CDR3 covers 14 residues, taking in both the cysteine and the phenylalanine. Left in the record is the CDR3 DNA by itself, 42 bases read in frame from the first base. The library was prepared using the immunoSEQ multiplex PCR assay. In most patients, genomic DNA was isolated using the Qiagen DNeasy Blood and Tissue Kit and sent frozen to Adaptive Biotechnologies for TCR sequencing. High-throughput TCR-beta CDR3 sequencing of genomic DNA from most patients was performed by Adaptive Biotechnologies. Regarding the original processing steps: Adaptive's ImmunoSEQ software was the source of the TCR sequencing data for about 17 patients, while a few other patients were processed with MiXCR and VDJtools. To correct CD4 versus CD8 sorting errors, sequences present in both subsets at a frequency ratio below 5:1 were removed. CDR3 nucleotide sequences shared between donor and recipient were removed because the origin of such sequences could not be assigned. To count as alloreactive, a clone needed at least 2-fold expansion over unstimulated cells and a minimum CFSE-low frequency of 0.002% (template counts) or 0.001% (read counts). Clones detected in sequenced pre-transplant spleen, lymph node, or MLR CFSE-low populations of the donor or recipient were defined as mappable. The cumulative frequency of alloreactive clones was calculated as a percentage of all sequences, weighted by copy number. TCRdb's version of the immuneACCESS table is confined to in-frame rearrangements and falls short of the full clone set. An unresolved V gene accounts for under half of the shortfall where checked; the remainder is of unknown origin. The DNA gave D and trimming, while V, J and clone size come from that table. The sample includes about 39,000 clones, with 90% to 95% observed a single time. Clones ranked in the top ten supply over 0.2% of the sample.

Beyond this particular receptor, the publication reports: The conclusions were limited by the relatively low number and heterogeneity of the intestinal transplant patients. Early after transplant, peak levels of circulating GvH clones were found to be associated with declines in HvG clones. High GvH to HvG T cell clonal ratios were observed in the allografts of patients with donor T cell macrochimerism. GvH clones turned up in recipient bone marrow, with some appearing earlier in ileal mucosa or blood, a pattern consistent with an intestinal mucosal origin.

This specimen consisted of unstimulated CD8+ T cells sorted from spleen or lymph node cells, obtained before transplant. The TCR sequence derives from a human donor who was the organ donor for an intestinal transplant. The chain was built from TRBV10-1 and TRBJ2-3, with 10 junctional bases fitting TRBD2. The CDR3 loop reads CAAKTSGYTDTQYF. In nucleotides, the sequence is TGCGCCGCCAAGACTAGCGGGTACACAGATACGCAGTATTTT.